This T cell receptor beta chain derives from a study of identical twins' blood T cells. Study summary: Roughly six alpha and about six beta libraries together yielded about 50 million reads.

Points on this clonotype: Its target is unknown.

All three twin pairs grew up together with likely shared infections and vaccines. Each CDR3 protein gets one entry after TCRdb re-called the 5' RACE reads with MiXCR. The sample holds fewer than 450,000 distinct CDR3 sequences, roughly 30% seen once. Trimming took off 9 bases at V and 1 base at J, with 10 bases between the two ends. Germline lookup yields CDR1 SEHNR and CDR2 FQNEAQ (reference sequence). The length of the CDR3 is 13 residues. Overall study results and limits: Twins shared more top CDR3 clonotypes than unrelated donors did.

The clonotype originates from a woman between 18 and 50 years old in good health. The sequenced material came from PBMCs. The chain links TRBV7-9 to TRBJ1-5; possibly TRBD1 for D (5 bases). DNA for the CDR3: TGTGCCAGTCAGGGCACCAGCAATCAGCCCCAGCATTTT. Translated, it gives CASQGTSNQPQHF.